Below are 12 T cell receptor beta chains sequenced from a single sample in a study of response to subunit inactivated influenza vaccine. TCRdb itself ran the RT-PCR reads through MiXCR, one entry per CDR3 protein. The table records fewer than 800,000 distinct CDR3 sequences, around 16% of them present only once. This specimen consisted of PBMCs from blood, obtained 12 days after vaccination. The origin of the receptors is a man in his forties or fifties who received an inactivated influenza vaccine.

The V call is TRBV10-3, the J call TRBJ2-1; possible D gene TRBD1, 5 bases. Germline V gene data show CDR1 as ENHRY and CDR2 as SYGVKD. V was shortened by 0 bases and J by 2 bases, with 14 bases between the two germline ends. The CDR3 length is 17 residues. CDR3 protein: CAISESIGAGTYNEQFF. In nucleotides, the CDR3 is TGTGCCATCAGTGAGTCGATAGGTGCAGGGACCTACAATGAGCAGTTCTTC.

This sequence joins TRBV12-3 or TRBV12-4 and TRBJ1-1; 7 bases align to TRBD1. The CDR3 is made up of 12 amino acids. With V trimmed by 6 bases and J by 10 bases, 8 bases remained unmatched. The CDR3: CASSPGGSGAFF. DNA for the CDR3: TGTGCCAGCAGCCCAGGGGGGTCGGGAGCTTTCTTT.

Many counts were recorded for this clonotype. This chain connects TRBV29-1 to TRBJ2-7, with D possibly matching TRBD2 (5 bases). This CDR3 has 13 residues. Germline-derived CDR1 and CDR2 are SQVTM and ANQGSEA. Trimming stripped 3 bases from V and 2 bases from J, with 11 bases between. CDR3 sequence (DNA): TGCAGCGTTGACGGCGGGCCTACCTACGAGCAGTACTTC. This translates into CSVDGGPTYEQYF.

The rearrangement joins TRBV6-1 to TRBJ2-2; TRBD2 might be the D (5 bases). This CDR3 region has 15 residues. V dropped 4 bases and J dropped 0 bases, with 9 bases sitting between them. In germline, CDR1 is MNHNS, CDR2 SASEGT. This chain's CDR3 is CASSGGHSNTGELFF. Written as DNA, the CDR3 is TGTGCCAGCAGTGGAGGGCACTCGAACACCGGGGAGCTGTTTTTT.

DNA for the CDR3: TGTGCCAGCTGCAAAGGGGGGCCTTTAGTCTACGAGCAGTACTTC. This codes for CASCKGGPLVYEQYF. The rearrangement uses TRBV3-1 and TRBJ2-7; D assignment may be TRBD1 or TRBD2 (6 bases each). Germline V gene lookup returns CDR1 LGHDT and CDR2 YNNKEL (reference sequence). This CDR3 comprises 15 residues. Trimming pared 8 bases from V and 3 bases from J, leaving 20 bases between.

This clonotype was seen repeatedly, ten times or more. This rearrangement joins TRBV7-2 to TRBJ2-5; TRBD1 aligns across 8 bases. Per germline, CDR1 SGHTA and CDR2 FQGNSA. Losses at the gene ends were 4 bases for V and 2 bases for J; bases not matched to a gene: 6. The CDR3 consists of 15 residues. CDR3 loop: CASSSWTGIQETQYF. The CDR3, as DNA: TGTGCCAGCAGCTCTTGGACAGGGATACAAGAGACCCAGTACTTC.

This clonotype has only a few counts. V usage is TRBV7-2 and J usage is TRBJ2-1; 14 nucleotides match TRBD2. The CDR3 sequence is 15 residues long. The germline gives CDR1 SGHTA, CDR2 FQGNSA. V lost 0 bases to trimming and J lost 10 bases; unmatched junction nucleotides: 2. CDR3 region: CASSLAGLAGDEQFF. The DNA of the CDR3 is TGTGCCAGCAGCTTAGCGGGACTAGCGGGAGACGAGCAGTTCTTC.

This clonotype occurred a few times. The J gene is TRBJ2-5, the V gene TRBV5-5; D could derive from TRBD1 or TRBD2 (5 bases each). Looked up from germline, CDR1 is SGHKS and CDR2 is YYEKEE (reference sequence). Trimming pared 4 bases from V and 1 base from J, leaving 14 bases between. This CDR3 has 15 residues. The chain's CDR3 is CASSLPGPSQETQYF. The CDR3 DNA is TGTGCCAGCAGCCTGCCGGGACCCAGCCAAGAGACCCAGTACTTC.

This clonotype showed up many times. V gene TRBV10-3 combines with J gene TRBJ1-1; 7 positions agree with TRBD1. With V trimmed by 10 bases and J by 1 base, 9 bases remained unmatched. This CDR3 is built from 14 residues. Germline lookup yields CDR1 ENHRY and CDR2 SYGVKD. CDR3 residues: CATLRTGQNTEAFF. The CDR3, as DNA: TGTGCCACCTTACGGACAGGCCAGAACACTGAAGCTTTCTTT.

The sample holds a few counts of this clonotype. The chain uses TRBV5-1 and TRBJ2-7, with 7 bases aligning to TRBD1. Germline V gene lookup returns CDR1 SGHRS and CDR2 YFSETQ. V lost 0 bases and J lost 2; bases outside the gene matches: 5. The CDR3 is 15 residues long. The CDR3 protein is CASSLDGDRAYEQYF. The CDR3 region has the DNA TGCGCCAGCAGCTTGGATGGAGACAGGGCCTACGAGCAGTACTTC.

V and J are TRBV28 and TRBJ2-5, with D uncertain. Germline values: CDR1 MDHEN, CDR2 SYDVKM. This CDR3 comprises 14 residues. The V end lost 2 bases, the J end lost 2 bases, and 9 bases lay between the germline ends. The CDR3 spells CASSLVQIQETQYF. The CDR3 DNA reads TGTGCCAGCAGTTTAGTACAGATTCAAGAGACCCAGTACTTC.

The V gene is TRBV7-9, the J gene TRBJ1-2, with unresolved D. Germline CDR1 and CDR2: SEHNR and FQNEAQ (reference sequence). V gave up 8 bases and J gave up 1 base, with 11 bases separating them. This CDR3 spans 13 amino acids. The CDR3: CASSEFLNYGYTF. The CDR3 nucleotides read TGTGCCAGCTCTGAATTCCTTAACTATGGCTACACCTTC.